One and the same sample provided the 14 T cell receptor beta chains below, sequenced in a study of Graves' ophthalmopathy and Graves' hyperthyroidism. Transcripts of RNA were the source for amplifying TCR beta CDR3 regions. Following a first-round RT-PCR that used HTBI primers, a second-round multiplex PCR was carried out. MiXCR, run by TCRdb on the multiplex PCR reads, gives a single entry per CDR3 protein. The sample lists roughly 410,000 distinct CDR3 sequences; 15% were seen once. The sample was peripheral blood. Source of these receptors: a young woman with stable Graves' hyperthyroidism.

This clonotype was seen repeatedly, ten times or more. This likely comes from a read error, as the CDR3 has no conserved phenylalanine or tryptophan at its end. The gene calls are TRBV6-1 and TRBJ1-1; possible D gene TRBD1, 5 bases. CDR3 length: 16 residues. Germline V gene data show CDR1 as MNHNS and CDR2 as SASEGT. Trimming pared 7 bases from V and 0 bases from J, leaving 18 bases between. The CDR3 loop is CASTPLRTIMNTEAFL. The CDR3 DNA reads TGTGCCAGCACCCCTTTAAGGACAATTATGAACACTGAAGCTTTCCTT.

This clonotype was seen more than once but under ten times. The junction does not match germline at one end; this may be a read error. The chain links TRBV6-1 to TRBJ2-1; D gene ambiguous. Germline assignment: CDR1 MNHNS and CDR2 SASEGT. This CDR3 region has 16 residues. The CDR3 nucleotides are TGTGTCAGCAGTGCAATTGGCCGAAGCTCCTACAATGAGCAGTTCTTC. It specifies CVSSAIGRSSYNEQFF.

This clonotype was detected ten times or more. CDR3 bases: TGTGCCAGCAGCAGATGGACGATCTACGAGCAGTACTTC. Its translation: CASSRWTIYEQYF. V is TRBV5-6 and J is TRBJ2-7; unclear D gene. Germline CDR1 and CDR2: SGHDT and YYEEEE. V lost 4 bases and J 3 bases, leaving 11 bases between the germline ends. CDR3 length: 13 amino acids.

In this sample, this clonotype turned up many times. The chain employs TRBV12-3 or TRBV12-4 and TRBJ1-2; D is undetermined. This CDR3 has 14 residues. V gave up 1 base and J gave up 9 bases, with 15 bases separating them. Written as DNA, the CDR3 is TGTGCCAGCAGTTTAGGGACCGCTGTGTATCGCTACACCTTC. The encoded protein is CASSLGTAVYRYTF.

Remarks on this clonotype: A much more abundant neighbour one base away suggests this may be a read error. CDR3 residues: CASSLAVSGNTIYF. Here the CDR3 DNA reads TGTGCCAGCAGCTTAGCAGTCTCTGGAAACACCATATATTTT. This rearrangement joins TRBV7-2 to TRBJ1-3; D gene uncertain. The germline V and J ends were trimmed by 0 bases and 0 bases, with 3 bases remaining between them. CDR1 is SGHTA, CDR2 FQGNSA, per germline. CDR3 size: 14 residues.

This clonotype has a handful of counts. The rearrangement links TRBV11-1 to TRBJ2-2; 9 bases are a match to TRBD1. After removal of 6 bases from V and 4 bases from J, the junction contained 9 bases not matched to a gene. Germline CDR1 reads SGHAT; CDR2 reads FQDESV (reference sequence). The CDR3 spans 16 residues. The CDR3 DNA follows: TGTGCCAGCAGATCCCGGGACAGGGTACGCACCGGGGAGCTGTTTTTT. Its protein is CASRSRDRVRTGELFF.

This clonotype was picked up many times. The V and J genes are TRBV5-1 and TRBJ2-5, with D perhaps matching TRBD2 (6 bases). The CDR3 is made up of 14 amino acids. Per the germline V gene, CDR1 is SGHRS and CDR2 is YFSETQ. Trimming removed 5 bases at V and 1 base at J, with 12 bases between. The CDR3 loop is CASRYGGLQETQYF. The CDR3 nucleotides read TGCGCCAGCAGGTACGGGGGTCTCCAAGAGACCCAGTACTTC.

This clonotype was recorded at least ten times. The rearrangement links TRBV27 to TRBJ2-2; TRBD2 might be the D (5 bases). The ends were cut back, 3 bases at V and 3 bases at J, with 11 bases in the middle. Germline CDR1 reads MNHEY; CDR2 reads SMNVEV (reference sequence). CDR3 length: 15 residues. The CDR3 DNA follows: TGTGCCAGCAGTTTCGGGCTAGCCTACACCGGGGAGCTGTTTTTT. The encoded protein is CASSFGLAYTGELFF.

This clonotype was detected many times. This chain connects TRBV6-5 to TRBJ1-5, with TRBD1 matching 7 bases. Looked up from germline, CDR1 is MNHEY and CDR2 is SVGAGI. V trimming: 6 bases; J trimming: 0 bases; junction bases outside the gene matches: 14. This CDR3 has 18 amino acids. The CDR3 spells CASSRNRGGGYSNQPQHF. The DNA for the CDR3 is TGTGCCAGCAGCCGTAACAGGGGAGGGGGATATAGCAATCAGCCCCAGCATTTT.

This clonotype was detected many times. The CDR3 nucleotides are TGTGCCAGCGGTCCGTCCAGTCGGGGGCTCCGAGATAGCAATCAGCCCCAGCATTTT. Translating gives CASGPSSRGLRDSNQPQHF. V is TRBV6-4 and J is TRBJ1-5; TRBD1 is a possible D gene (6 bases). The V end lost 8 bases, the J end lost 0 bases, and 26 bases lay between the germline ends. The CDR3 sequence is 19 residues long. Germline-derived CDR1 and CDR2 are MRHNA and SNTAGT.

This clonotype was seen many times. The chain carries TRBV27 and TRBJ1-2, with TRBD1 matching over 7 bases. V dropped 3 bases and J dropped 5; count of bases not matched to a gene: 12. Germline values: CDR1 MNHEY, CDR2 SMNVEV (reference sequence). This CDR3 has 16 residues. The DNA of the CDR3 is TGTGCCAGCAGTTTGGCGACAGGGCTGTATCAATATGGCTACACCTTC. As protein: CASSLATGLYQYGYTF.

This clonotype occurred many times. V gene TRBV6-5 combines with J gene TRBJ1-1; D is undetermined. Germline values: CDR1 MNHEY, CDR2 SVGAGI. CDR3 length: 13 amino acids. The germline V and J ends were trimmed by 3 bases and 5 bases, with 10 bases remaining between them. The CDR3 sequence: CASSYRERTEAFF. CDR3 in DNA: TGTGCCAGCAGTTATCGGGAGAGGACTGAAGCTTTCTTT.

The rearrangement links TRBV12-3 or TRBV12-4 to TRBJ2-2; no clear D gene. V dropped 2 bases and J dropped 4 bases, with 8 bases sitting between them. The CDR3 covers 14 residues. CDR3 DNA sequence: TGTGCCAGCAGTTTAAGGTCTAGCACCGGGGAGCTGTTTTTT. It encodes CASSLRSSTGELFF.

This clonotype was detected ten times or more. This chain uses TRBV11-2 with TRBJ2-5, with TRBD2 matching over 10 bases. The J segment lost 7 bases and the V segment lost 5 bases, leaving 10 bases of the junction unmatched. Germline-derived CDR1 and CDR2 are SGHAT and FQNNGV. The CDR3 is 15 amino acids. In DNA form, the CDR3 reads TGTGCCAGCAGCGTAATTAGCGGGGGGTCAGGGACCCAGTACTTC. Translating it yields CASSVISGGSGTQYF.